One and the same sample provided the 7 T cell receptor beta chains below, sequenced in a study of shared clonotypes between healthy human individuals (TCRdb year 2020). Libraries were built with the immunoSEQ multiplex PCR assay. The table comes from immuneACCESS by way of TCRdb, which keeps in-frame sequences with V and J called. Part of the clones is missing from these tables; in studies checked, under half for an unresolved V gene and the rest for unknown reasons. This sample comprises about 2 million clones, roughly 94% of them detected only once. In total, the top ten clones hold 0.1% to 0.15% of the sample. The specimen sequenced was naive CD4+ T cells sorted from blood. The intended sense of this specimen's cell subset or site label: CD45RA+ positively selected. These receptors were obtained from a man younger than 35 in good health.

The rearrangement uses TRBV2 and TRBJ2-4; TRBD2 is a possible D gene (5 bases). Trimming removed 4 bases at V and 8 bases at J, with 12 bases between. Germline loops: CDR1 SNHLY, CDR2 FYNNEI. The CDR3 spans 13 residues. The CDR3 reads CASSAGSRDIQYF. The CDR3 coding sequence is TGTGCCAGCAGTGCGGGCTCGAGGGACATTCAGTACTTC.

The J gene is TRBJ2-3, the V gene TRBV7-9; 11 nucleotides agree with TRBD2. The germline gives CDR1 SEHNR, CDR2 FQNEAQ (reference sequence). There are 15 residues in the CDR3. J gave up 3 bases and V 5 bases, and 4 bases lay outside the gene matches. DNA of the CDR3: TGTGCCAGCAGCCCACTAGCGGGGGCTACAGATACGCAGTATTTT. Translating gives CASSPLAGATDTQYF.

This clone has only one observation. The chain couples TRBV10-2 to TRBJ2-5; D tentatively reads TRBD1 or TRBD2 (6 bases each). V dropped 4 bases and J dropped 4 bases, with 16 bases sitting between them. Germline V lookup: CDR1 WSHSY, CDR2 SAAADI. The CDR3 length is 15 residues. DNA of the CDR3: TGCGCCAGCAGTGTCGAGAGAAAGGGGGGAGAGACCCAGTACTTC. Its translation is CASSVERKGGETQYF.

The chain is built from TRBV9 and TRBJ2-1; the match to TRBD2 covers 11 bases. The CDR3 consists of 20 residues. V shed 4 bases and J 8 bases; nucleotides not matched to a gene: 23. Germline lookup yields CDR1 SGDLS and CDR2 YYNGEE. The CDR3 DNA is TGTGCCAGCAGCTCAAGACTAGCGGGATTCAGTTGGGGTGCGTACGATGAGCAGTTCTTC. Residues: CASSSRLAGFSWGAYDEQFF.

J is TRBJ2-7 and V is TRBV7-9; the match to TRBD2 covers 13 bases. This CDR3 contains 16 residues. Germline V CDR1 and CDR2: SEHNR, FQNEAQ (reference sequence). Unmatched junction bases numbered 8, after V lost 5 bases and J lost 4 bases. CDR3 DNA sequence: TGTGCCAGCAGCACAAGGACTAGCGGGAGTTTATACGAGCAGTACTTC. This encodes CASSTRTSGSLYEQYF.

CDR3 in amino acids: CASSPNLDEQFF. The CDR3 DNA reads as TGCGCCAGCAGCCCGAACTTGGATGAGCAGTTCTTC. This chain links TRBV5-1 with TRBJ2-1; D unclear. The CDR3 consists of 12 residues. Germline V gene sequence: CDR1 SGHRS, CDR2 YFSETQ. V was shortened by 4 bases and J by 8 bases, with 10 bases between the two germline ends.

The CDR3 DNA reads TGTGCCACCGTGGGCAGGGGTCAAGAGACCCAGTACTTC. It codes for CATVGRGQETQYF. This chain joins TRBV6-1 and TRBJ2-5; tentatively, D is TRBD1 (6 bases). V was cut by 10 bases and J by 2 bases, with 14 bases left in between. The CDR3 contains 13 residues. Germline lookup yields CDR1 MNHNS and CDR2 SASEGT.